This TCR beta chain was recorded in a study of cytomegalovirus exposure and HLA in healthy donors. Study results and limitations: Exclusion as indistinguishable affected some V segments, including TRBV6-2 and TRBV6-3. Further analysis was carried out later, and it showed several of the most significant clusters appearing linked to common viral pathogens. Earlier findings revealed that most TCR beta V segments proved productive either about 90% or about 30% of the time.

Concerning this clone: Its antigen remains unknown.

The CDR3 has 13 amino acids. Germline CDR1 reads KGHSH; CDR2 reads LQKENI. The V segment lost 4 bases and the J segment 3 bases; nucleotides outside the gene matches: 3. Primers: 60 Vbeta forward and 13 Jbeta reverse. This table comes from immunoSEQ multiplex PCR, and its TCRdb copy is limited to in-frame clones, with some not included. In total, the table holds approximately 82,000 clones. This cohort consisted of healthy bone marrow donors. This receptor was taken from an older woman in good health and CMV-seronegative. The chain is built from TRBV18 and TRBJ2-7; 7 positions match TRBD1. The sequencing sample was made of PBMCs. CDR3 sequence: CASSLDRDYEQYF. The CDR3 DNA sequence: TGTGCCAGCTCACTAGACAGGGACTACGAGCAGTACTTC. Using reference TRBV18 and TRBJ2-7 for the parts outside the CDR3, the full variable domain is NAGVMQNPRHLVRRRGQEARLRCSPMKGHSHVYWYRQLPEEGLKFMVYLQKENIIDESGMPKERFSAEFPKEGPSILRIQQVVRGDSAAYFCASSLDRDYEQYFGPGTRLTVT.